One and the same sample provided the 20 T cell receptor beta chains below, sequenced in a study of PD-1 blockade in classical Hodgkin lymphoma. The table came from immunoSEQ multiplex PCR; TCRdb's copy has only in-frame clones and leaves some out. Of about 41,000 clones in the sample, around 69% were seen once. The time point was: cycle 4 day 1 (C4D1), after six to seven weeks of nivolumab. All the patients suffered relapse after autologous stem cell transplantation, and brentuximab vedotin exposure differed. Sequencing used peripheral blood mononuclear cells (PBMCs), obtained before the fourth cycle of nivolumab. The receptors originated from a human donor with classical Hodgkin lymphoma.

The V and J genes are TRBV28 and TRBJ1-5; D unclear. The length of the CDR3 is 14 residues. Trimming removed 2 bases from V and 4 bases from J, with 9 bases in between. Germline values: CDR1 MDHEN, CDR2 SYDVKM. The CDR3 reads CASSLSQVNQPQHF. The CDR3 coding sequence is TGTGCCAGCAGTTTAAGTCAGGTTAATCAGCCCCAGCATTTT.

This clone was seen more than once but under ten times. V gene TRBV19 combines with J gene TRBJ1-2; 8 bases align to TRBD1. The CDR3 spans 16 residues. Trimming removed 4 bases from V and 2 bases from J; junction bases left unmatched: 9. Germline V lookup: CDR1 LNHDA, CDR2 SQIVND (reference sequence). CDR3 DNA sequence: TGTGCCAGTAGTAAACAAATAAGGACAGGGAACTATGGCTACACCTTC. Amino acids: CASSKQIRTGNYGYTF.

This clone was detected only a few times. This chain joins TRBV4-3 and TRBJ2-5; either TRBD1 or TRBD2 may fit D (5 bases each). This CDR3 contains 16 residues. Germline V gene data show CDR1 as LGHNA and CDR2 as YSLEER. V gave up 0 bases and J gave up 1 base, with 12 bases separating them. DNA for the CDR3: TGCGCCAGCAGCCAAGATGGGCAGGGACGCCAAGAGACCCAGTACTTC. Translation gives CASSQDGQGRQETQYF.

The chain combines TRBV7-9 with TRBJ2-1; 7 bases fit TRBD1. This CDR3 contains 15 residues. V lost 7 bases, J lost 4 bases, and 10 bases stayed unmatched. CDR1 and CDR2 (germline): SEHNR, FQNEAQ (reference sequence). The CDR3 loop is CASTRGTAVYNEQFF. CDR3 bases: TGTGCCAGCACCCGAGGGACAGCCGTATACAATGAGCAGTTCTTC.

This clone was counted between two and nine times. This rearrangement joins TRBV7-9 to TRBJ1-2; no firm D call. The CDR3 consists of 14 residues. The V gene lost 5 bases and the J gene lost 11 bases, with 21 bases spanning the gap. The germline V gene encodes CDR1 SEHNR and CDR2 FQNEAQ (reference sequence). CDR3 sequence reads: CASSLVSASAGYTF. The CDR3, as DNA: TGTGCCAGCAGCCTCGTATCAGCCTCAGCGGGTTACACCTTC. Drawing the rest from reference TRBV7-9 and TRBJ1-2, the complete variable domain is DTGVSQNPRHKITKRGQNVTFRCDPISEHNRLYWYRQTLGQGPEFLTYFQNEAQLEKSRLLSDRFSAERPKGSFSTLEIQRTEQGDSAMYLCASSLVSASAGYTFGSGTRLTVV.

V and J are TRBV6-1 and TRBJ2-1; TRBD2 matches at 10 bases. There are 16 residues in the CDR3. The germline gives CDR1 MNHNS, CDR2 SASEGT. The J segment lost 3 bases and the V segment lost 0 bases, leaving 2 bases of the junction unmatched. The CDR3 loop is CASSEALAGVYNEQFF. CDR3 coding DNA: TGTGCCAGCAGTGAAGCGCTAGCGGGGGTCTACAATGAGCAGTTCTTC.

This chain links TRBV28 with TRBJ2-4; D gene ambiguous. This CDR3 region has 16 residues. Looked up from germline, CDR1 is MDHEN and CDR2 is SYDVKM. Deletions cut 4 bases from V and 0 bases from J, with 13 bases between. CDR3 bases: TGTGCCAGCAGTTCCCATACACAGCTAGCCAAAAACATTCAGTACTTC. As protein: CASSSHTQLAKNIQYF.

CDR3 sequence reads: CASSGPGTGDTEAFF. The CDR3 nucleotides read TGTGCCAGCAGCGGACCCGGGACAGGGGACACTGAAGCTTTCTTT. The V call is TRBV7-8, the J call TRBJ1-1, with 10 bases lining up with TRBD1. The V gene's germline CDR1 is SGHVS and CDR2 FQNEAQ. V trimming: 5 bases; J trimming: 3 bases; junction bases outside the gene matches: 6. CDR3 size: 15 residues.

V gene TRBV6-6 combines with J gene TRBJ1-2; TRBD1 matches at 12 bases. Trimming at V came to 7 bases and at J to 6 bases, leaving 9 bases not matched to a gene. Germline V gene lookup returns CDR1 MNHNY and CDR2 SVGAGI (reference sequence). CDR3 length: 15 residues. CDR3: CASNIPGQGADGYTF. In DNA, the CDR3 is TGTGCCAGCAATATACCGGGACAGGGGGCGGATGGCTACACCTTC.

This chain connects TRBV7-2 to TRBJ2-7, with D perhaps being TRBD1 or TRBD2 (5 bases each). The CDR3 has 15 amino acids. Germline loops: CDR1 SGHTA, CDR2 FQGNSA. The V gene lost 5 bases and the J gene lost 5 bases, with 19 bases spanning the gap. The CDR3 nucleotides are TGTGCCAGCAGCCCTGGGCAGGGACCCCTCGACGAGCAGTACTTC. It codes for CASSPGQGPLDEQYF.

V usage is TRBV7-9 and J usage is TRBJ2-7; unclear D gene. There are 13 residues in the CDR3. In germline, CDR1 is SEHNR, CDR2 FQNEAQ (reference sequence). V lost 1 base and J lost 3, with 7 bases in between. The CDR3 sequence is CASSLGPFYEQYF. The CDR3 region has the DNA TGTGCCAGCAGCTTAGGTCCCTTCTACGAGCAGTACTTC.

This clone was counted only a few times. The DNA for the CDR3 is TGTGCCAGCTCACCTGAGGGCTGGAGCAATCAGCCCCAGCATTTT. Residues: CASSPEGWSNQPQHF. The chain employs TRBV18 and TRBJ1-5; D uncertain. The ends were cut back, 3 bases at V and 1 base at J, with 10 bases in the middle. CDR1 and CDR2 (germline): KGHSH, LQKENI. The CDR3 sequence is 15 residues long.

This clone is a singleton in its sample. The J gene is TRBJ2-2, the V gene TRBV5-1; D is possibly TRBD1 (5 bases). CDR3 length: 16 amino acids. The V and J ends lost 3 bases and 6 bases respectively, with 18 bases between them. Germline loops: CDR1 SGHRS, CDR2 YFSETQ. Here the CDR3 reads CASSSTIEQGPGELFF. The CDR3 DNA reads TGCGCCAGCAGCTCCACGATCGAGCAGGGCCCCGGGGAGCTGTTTTTT.

This chain connects TRBV2 to TRBJ2-2, with unresolved D. Germline V gene data show CDR1 as SNHLY and CDR2 as FYNNEI. The germline V and J ends were trimmed by 4 bases and 7 bases, with 7 bases remaining between them. This CDR3 contains 12 residues. CDR3 loop: CASSAIYGELFF. DNA for the CDR3: TGTGCCAGCAGTGCGATTTACGGGGAGCTGTTTTTT.

This rearrangement joins TRBV19 to TRBJ2-7; possible D gene TRBD1, 7 bases. V was trimmed by 8 bases and J by 5 bases, leaving 16 bases between them. Germline V gene sequence: CDR1 LNHDA, CDR2 SQIVND (reference sequence). CDR3 length: 13 residues. CDR3 in amino acids: CASRQGGLHEQYF. The CDR3 DNA sequence: TGTGCCAGTCGACAGGGAGGTCTCCACGAGCAGTACTTC.

J is TRBJ2-7 and V is TRBV7-2, with 8 bases aligning to TRBD2. The CDR3 extends over 15 amino acids. Germline CDR1 SGHTA, CDR2 FQGNSA. J lost 0 bases, V lost 5 bases, and 6 bases had no gene match. CDR3 sequence: CASSITSGSSYEQYF. The DNA of the CDR3 is TGTGCCAGCAGCATTACTAGCGGTTCCTCCTACGAGCAGTACTTC. Complete variable domain (other parts from reference TRBV7-2 and TRBJ2-7): GAGVSQSPSNKVTEKGKDVELRCDPISGHTALYWYRQSLGQGLEFLIYFQGNSAPDKSGLPSDRFSAERTGGSVSTLTIQRTQQEDSAVYLCASSITSGSSYEQYFGPGTRLTVT.

This sequence joins TRBV7-2 and TRBJ1-1; D remains unclear. The V end lost 2 bases, the J end lost 11 bases, and 21 bases lay between the germline ends. The germline V gene has CDR1 SGHTA and CDR2 FQGNSA. This CDR3 region has 15 residues. In DNA, the CDR3 is TGTGCCAGCAGCTTATATGAGGGCTCCCAGGTTGGGGCTTTCTTT. Translating gives CASSLYEGSQVGAFF.

The J gene is TRBJ1-4, the V gene TRBV29-1; D may be TRBD1 (5 bases). Germline CDR1 SQVTM, CDR2 ANQGSEA. This CDR3 is built from 13 residues. V was pared by 6 bases and J by 7 bases, with 15 bases between. DNA of the CDR3: TGCAGCGTCACTCAGGGAGAAGGTGAAAAACTGTTTTTT. As protein: CSVTQGEGEKLFF.

This chain joins TRBV5-4 and TRBJ2-5; no clear D gene. Germline V gene lookup returns CDR1 SGHNT and CDR2 YYREEE (reference sequence). This CDR3 region has 13 residues. V lost 3 bases and J 1 base, leaving 7 bases between the germline ends. The CDR3 spells CASSSSFQETQYF. For the CDR3, the DNA is TGTGCCAGCAGCTCAAGTTTCCAAGAGACCCAGTACTTC.

The chain combines TRBV12-1 with TRBJ2-7. TRBV12-1 is described as a pseudogene. The CDR3 spans 17 residues. CDR3 loop: CASPWYRGVQSSYEQYF. In DNA form, the CDR3 reads TGTGCCTCGCCTTGGTATCGGGGCGTCCAGAGCTCCTACGAGCAGTACTTC.